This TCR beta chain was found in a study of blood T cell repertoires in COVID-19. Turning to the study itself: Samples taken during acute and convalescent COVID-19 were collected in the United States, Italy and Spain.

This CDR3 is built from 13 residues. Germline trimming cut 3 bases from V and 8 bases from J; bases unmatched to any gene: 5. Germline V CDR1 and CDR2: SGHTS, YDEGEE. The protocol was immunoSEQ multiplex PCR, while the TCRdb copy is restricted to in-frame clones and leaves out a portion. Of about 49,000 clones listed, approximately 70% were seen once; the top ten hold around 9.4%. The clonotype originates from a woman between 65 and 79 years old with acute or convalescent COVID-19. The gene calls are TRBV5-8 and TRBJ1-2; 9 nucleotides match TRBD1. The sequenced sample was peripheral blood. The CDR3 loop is CASSSGTGQGYTF. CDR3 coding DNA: TGTGCCAGCAGCTCCGGGACAGGGCAAGGCTACACCTTC.